This TCR beta chain was identified in a study of regulatory T cells in long-lasting Graves disease. The CDR3 is 15 residues long. Germline lookup yields CDR1 SGHVS and CDR2 FQNEAQ. V was pared by 1 base and J by 6 bases, with 8 bases of the junction left unmatched. General study results and limits: Blood alone, not thyroid tissue, was studied. Sample size, which was small, may have reduced accuracy.

The table lists this clonotype with many counts. Antigen specificity is unknown. Building the TCR beta libraries relied on iRepertoire HTBI primers, and CDR3 regions underwent Arm-PCR. TCRdb ran MiXCR on the multiplex PCR reads and lists one entry per CDR3 protein. Of fewer than 450,000 distinct CDR3 sequences listed, around 16% are singletons. This sample's time point: newly diagnosed GD, antithyroid drugs for less than 3 months. Scientists built the TCR library using RNA that was extracted from PBMCs. The same data also contributed to another study, on T cells in Graves' hyperthyroidism and ophthalmopathy. Turning to that study: These patients, aged 18 to 65, had recently diagnosed hyperthyroidism lasting under 2 months.

Specimen: peripheral blood mononuclear cells (PBMCs), collected at new diagnosis, from a patient treated with antithyroid drugs. This TCR came from a woman in her 40s with Graves disease. The rearrangement uses TRBV7-8 and TRBJ2-7; 8 nucleotides match TRBD1. CDR3 protein: CASSLVRTGSREQYF. CDR3 sequence (DNA): TGTGCCAGCAGCTTAGTGAGGACAGGGTCGCGCGAGCAGTACTTC.